This T cell receptor (beta chain) came from a study of CD8 T cells in Susac syndrome (dated by TCRdb to between 2019 and 2020). At the level of the whole study: The study used repertoire sequencing to test whether antigen drove CD8+ T cell activation and differentiation in Susac syndrome. The clonality of the CD8+ T cell repertoire was compared across about a dozen healthy donors, around 14 Susac syndrome patients and under 18 multiple sclerosis patients.

RNA was extracted using the RNeasy kit, and roughly 0.5 to 1 ug of the RNA was reverse transcribed with random hexamers. The immunoSEQ multiplex PCR assay, which covers 54 Vbeta and 13 Jbeta segments, was used to amplify TCR beta CDR3 regions. Bias from PCR amplification was corrected by using a synthetic template baseline for primer optimization and for computational correction. Regarding the original processing steps: Reads were annotated to V, D and J genes according to IMGT and were analyzed with immunoSEQ Analyzer, with only productive sequences retained. Clonality was computed as one minus Shannon entropy normalized by log2 of the number of productive unique sequences. For each patient and control, public and private clones were evaluated within the 100 most prevalent clones. Clones were defined as Susac-specific if absent from the healthy and MS cohorts, from some 1,000 published viral clones and from other ImmuneACCESS disease sequences. TCRdb itself trimmed the public reads at Q25 with fastp, ran MiXCR and retained productive beta chains. Each CDR3 protein appears once, grouped with its most common genes and DNA. TCRdb's processing, not the authors', yielded these V and J calls. This sample has 100,000 to 150,000 distinct CDR3 sequences in its table, and approximately 95% of those were observed once. The ten largest clones represent more than 0.25% of the sample.

Reading the germline V gene gives CDR1 MDHEN and CDR2 SYDVKM. Spanning cysteine to phenylalanine, the CDR3 consists of 15 amino acids. Only the CDR3 part of the read is kept: 45 bases, read in frame from the first base. V lost 8 bases and J lost 1 base, and the count of bases not matched to a germline gene is 8. Peripheral blood CD8+ and CD4+ T cells from healthy donors, Susac syndrome patients and multiple sclerosis patients were profiled by high-throughput TCR beta sequencing. The multiple sclerosis controls were treatment-naive patients who had stable or active relapsing-remitting disease and met the revised McDonald criteria. Bulk CD8+ and CD4+ T cells were purified magnetically by negative isolation, whereas CD8+ TEMRA cells were enriched by FACS. Blood was drawn into EDTA tubes, processed within 24 hours, and PBMCs were isolated by density gradient centrifugation. PBMCs intended for TCR sequencing were cryopreserved in liquid nitrogen and thawed later in a water bath at 37 degrees C. The sorted or isolated CD4+, CD8+ and CD8+ TEMRA cells reached a purity of at least 90%.

Study-wide conclusions, independent of this receptor: The study acknowledged that relatively few individuals were included in the TCR sequencing and HLA analysis.

Points on this clonotype: It lacks a known antigen. The sample holds no much larger clone one base away, and base qualities are not on file.

The sequence was obtained from a human donor with multiple sclerosis. The V and J segments used are TRBV28 and TRBJ2-5; 9 of the junction bases match TRBD2. The sequenced sample was CD8+ T cells from PBMCs. The CDR3 region: CASGAPLAGQETQYF. The DNA sequence is as follows: TGTGCCAGCGGCGCGCCACTAGCGGGCCAAGAGACCCAGTACTTC.